The source of this T cell receptor (beta chain) is a study of T cells after yellow fever vaccination (dated by TCRdb to the late 2010s). General notes on the study: Libraries from fractions with low cell numbers were prepared with the SMART-Seq v4 Ultra Low Input RNA kit. To track T-cell clones before and after primary and booster YFV17D yellow fever vaccination, bulk TCR alpha and beta repertoires were sequenced longitudinally. The cohort comprised two healthy male donors, one aged 18 to 29 and one aged 30 to 40 years. Blood samples were taken at several timepoints before and after primary and secondary immunization, and bulk PBMC replicates and cell subsets were isolated. What the authors observed across the whole study: Because the study included only a couple of donors, the extent to which the findings can be generalized is limited. A small fraction of clonotypes appeared in both the CD4 and CD8 compartments, likely as a result of convergent recombination. Most clones expanded after primary vaccination (96% of CD4 and about 85% of CD8) were re-detected after the booster, suggesting that broad memory maintenance occurred. The secondary T-cell response was found to be weaker but faster than the primary response, with a peak reached on day 5 rather than on day 15. Computational filtering was needed because FACS-sorted repertoires could contain abundant contaminating clonotypes from the bulk population.

Trimming takes 0 bases from V and 6 bases from J, and the germline ends sit 9 bases apart. The CDR3 runs 14 amino acids, cysteine and phenylalanine included. The CDR3 DNA has 42 bases and is translated from base 1. CDR1 and CDR2, per the germline V gene, are MNHEY and SVGAGI. TCR cDNA was synthesized by 5'RACE template switching, through which a universal primer site and unique molecular identifiers were introduced. Priming of cDNA synthesis was performed from both the TCR alpha and TCR beta constant segments. Two PCR steps were used to amplify libraries, with sample barcodes and sequencing adapters being added in the second step. Sequencing of libraries was done on Illumina HiSeq 2500 (2x100 bp) or NovaSeq (2x150 bp). As for how the authors treated the data: MIGEC handled demultiplexing of reads and collapsing into UMI consensus sequences, while MiXCR performed V(D)J alignment. Clonotypes responding to the vaccine were identified with edgeR on replicate PBMC samples, with the criteria of FDR below 0.01 and a log2 fold change above 5 up to day 15. Each bulk clonotype was labeled CD4 or CD8 based on which sequenced repertoire, CD4 or CD8, contained the clonotype at higher abundance. TCRdb took the public reads, trimmed them with fastp at Q25, ran MiXCR for clone calling and kept in-frame beta chains. Every distinct CDR3 protein forms one entry, paired with its most common genes and DNA. TCRdb, not the original authors, processed these V and J calls. The sample table shows about 74,000 distinct CDR3 sequences, and more than 5.5% are seen once. The ten largest clones add up to around 32% of the sample.

This clonotype was seen a handful of times. Its target antigen remains unknown. No base qualities exist here, and no much larger clone lies one base off it. The treatment or condition tag for this specimen amounts to: live attenuated yellow fever vaccine strain. A standard Ficoll-Paque protocol was used to isolate PBMCs from peripheral blood. Dynabeads CD4 and CD8 positive selection kits were used to isolate the CD4 and CD8 T-cell fractions. TriZol was used to extract RNA from bulk PBMCs, CD4 and CD8 fractions, and dextramer-positive and dextramer-negative fractions. The receptor comes from a man in his late teens or twenties who received the YFV17D yellow fever vaccine. Specimen: CD8+ T cells sorted from PBMCs, collected 5 days after the first yellow fever vaccination. The V and J segments used are TRBV6-5 and TRBJ2-1; a confident D gene designation cannot be given. The CDR3 in this case is CASSYSTASNEQFF. The DNA sequence reads TGTGCCAGCAGTTACTCGACGGCGAGCAATGAGCAGTTCTTC.